This TCR beta chain stems from a study of T cell responses to AZD1222 COVID-19 vaccine. About the research overall: The analysis combined second doses at about 4 or about 12 weeks.

This clone was picked up a small number of times. Its antigen remains unidentified. General study points: Two AZD1222 doses significantly raised spike-specific TCR breadth and depth over controls. The sample set comprised mostly white British donors with more females, and clonal diversity was possibly underestimated.

The V gene lost 2 bases and the J gene lost 0 bases, with 11 bases spanning the gap. The CDR3 extends over 16 amino acids. From germline, CDR1 is LNHDA and CDR2 SQIVND (reference sequence). Profiled with immunoSEQ multiplex PCR; TCRdb holds only in-frame clones, not every one. The sample contains 56,000 or so clones, over 75% of which appear only once. The origin of this receptor is an adult in good health. The chain employs TRBV19 and TRBJ1-5; TRBD1 might be the D (5 bases). This sample comprised peripheral blood, obtained on day 0 of AZD1222 vaccination. CDR3 protein: CASSIPGLNSNQPQHF. The DNA for the CDR3 is TGTGCCAGTAGTATACCAGGGCTGAATAGCAATCAGCCCCAGCATTTT.